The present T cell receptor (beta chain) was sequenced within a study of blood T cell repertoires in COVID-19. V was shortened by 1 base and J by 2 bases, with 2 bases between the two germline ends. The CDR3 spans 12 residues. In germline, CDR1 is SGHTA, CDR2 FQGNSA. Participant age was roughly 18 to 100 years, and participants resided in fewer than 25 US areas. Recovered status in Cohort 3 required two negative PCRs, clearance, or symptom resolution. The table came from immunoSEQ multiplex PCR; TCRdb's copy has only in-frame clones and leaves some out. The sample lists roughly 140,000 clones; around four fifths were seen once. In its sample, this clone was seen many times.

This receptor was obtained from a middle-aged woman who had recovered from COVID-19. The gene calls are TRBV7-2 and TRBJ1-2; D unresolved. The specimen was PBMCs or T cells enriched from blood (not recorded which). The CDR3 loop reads CASSLVNYGYTF. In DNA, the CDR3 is TGTGCCAGCAGCTTAGTAAACTATGGCTACACCTTC.